This passage covers 15 T cell receptor beta chains from one sample sequenced in a study of blood T cell repertoires in COVID-19. The assay was immunoSEQ multiplex PCR, and TCRdb's table has in-frame clones only and misses some. This sample yields a few hundred thousand clones, of which around 89% are seen a single time; about 4.5% belongs to the top ten. The sequenced material came from PBMCs or T cells enriched from blood (not recorded which). The receptor source for this set is a woman younger than 30 with acute COVID-19.

The J gene is TRBJ2-7, the V gene TRBV6-5; TRBD1 matches 9 bases. Germline CDR1 and CDR2: MNHEY and SVGAGI. V lost 6 bases and J lost 1; bases outside the gene matches: 7. The CDR3 covers 15 residues. The CDR3 spells CASRRGQGLSYEQYF. The CDR3 nucleotides read TGTGCCAGCAGAAGGGGACAGGGCCTATCCTACGAGCAGTACTTC.

The V call is TRBV5-1, the J call TRBJ2-5, with TRBD2 as a possible D gene (6 bases). The CDR3 consists of 15 residues. Germline V lookup: CDR1 SGHRS, CDR2 YFSETQ. V shed 4 bases and J shed 4 bases, with 17 bases lying between them. CDR3 residues: CASSIGPGAGETQYF. The CDR3 DNA is TGCGCCAGCAGCATAGGTCCGGGAGCGGGAGAGACCCAGTACTTC.

This clone was seen once. The rearrangement links TRBV24-1 to TRBJ2-7; TRBD2 might be the D (5 bases). CDR3 length: 15 amino acids. The V gene lost 7 bases and the J gene lost 2 bases, with 17 bases spanning the gap. Germline CDR1 KGHDR, CDR2 SFDVKD. The CDR3 sequence: CATRHSRTGTYEQYF. In DNA, the CDR3 is TGTGCCACCAGACACTCCCGGACTGGGACCTACGAGCAGTACTTC.

V gene TRBV7-3 combines with J gene TRBJ1-1; the match to TRBD1 covers 7 bases. CDR3 size: 16 residues. From germline, CDR1 is SGHTA and CDR2 FQGTGA. The junction had 8 bases not matched to a gene; V was cut back by 4 bases and J by 0 bases. CDR3 sequence reads: CASSSGGPTMNTEAFF. In nucleotides, the CDR3 is TGTGCCAGCAGCTCAGGGGGGCCGACAATGAACACTGAAGCTTTCTTT.

The chain joins TRBV7-9 to TRBJ1-4; TRBD1 is a possible D gene (5 bases). V was cut by 5 bases and J by 7 bases, with 14 bases left in between. CDR1 is SEHNR, CDR2 FQNEAQ, per germline (reference sequence). The CDR3 sequence is 14 residues long. CDR3 protein: CASSGLRDGEKLFF. The CDR3 bases are TGTGCCAGCAGCGGACTACGGGACGGTGAAAAACTGTTTTTT.

The gene calls are TRBV28 and TRBJ1-2; TRBD1 is a possible D gene (6 bases). Germline loops: CDR1 MDHEN, CDR2 SYDVKM. This CDR3 has 17 amino acids. The ends were cut back, 5 bases at V and 2 bases at J, with 21 bases in the middle. The CDR3 region is CASSTIAQGFLNYGYTF. CDR3 bases: TGTGCCAGCAGTACAATAGCCCAGGGGTTTCTAAACTATGGCTACACCTTC.

The chain combines TRBV2 with TRBJ1-2; the D gene is possibly TRBD1 (6 bases). Trimming took off 4 bases at V and 1 base at J, with 10 bases between the two ends. There are 14 residues in the CDR3. Germline V gives CDR1 SNHLY, CDR2 FYNNEI. The DNA for the CDR3 is TGTGCCAGCAGTGCCGACAGGATTAACTATGGCTACACCTTC. Translating gives CASSADRINYGYTF.

V usage is TRBV7-2 and J usage is TRBJ1-1, with TRBD1 identical over 8 bases. V lost 4 bases to trimming and J lost 2 bases; unmatched junction nucleotides: 15. The CDR3 is made up of 18 amino acids. CDR1 is SGHTA and CDR2 is FQGNSA in the germline V gene. The CDR3 region has the DNA TGTGCCAGCAGCTCGATGACCTTAGACAGGGGTGGAAACACTGAAGCTTTCTTT. Its translation is CASSSMTLDRGGNTEAFF.

The J gene is TRBJ1-1, the V gene TRBV11-3; TRBD1 matches 8 bases. From germline, CDR1 is SGHNT and CDR2 YENEEA. The CDR3 extends over 15 amino acids. Trimming removed 5 bases from V and 3 bases from J; junction bases left unmatched: 8. This CDR3 is CASSTRQGMDTEAFF. Here the CDR3 DNA reads TGTGCCAGCAGCACCCGACAGGGGATGGACACTGAAGCTTTCTTT.

V and J are TRBV3-1 (or the pseudogene TRBV3-2) and TRBJ2-3; 11 bases line up with TRBD2. The CDR3 runs to 15 residues. V was pared by 4 bases and J by 1 base, with 1 base of the junction left unmatched. CDR1 and CDR2 from the germline V gene are LGHDT and YNNKEL (reference sequence). The CDR3 sequence is CASSLAGGGTDTQYF. The CDR3 nucleotides are TGTGCCAGCAGCCTAGCGGGAGGGGGCACAGATACGCAGTATTTT.

The rearrangement links TRBV7-9 to TRBJ1-1; D remains ambiguous. V lost 5 bases to trimming and J lost 11 bases, with 15 bases between them. Germline CDR1 SEHNR, CDR2 FQNEAQ (reference sequence). The CDR3 totals 12 residues. The CDR3 DNA sequence: TGTGCCAGCAGCCCCAATCCGGGTGGGGCTTTCTTT. This sequence encodes CASSPNPGGAFF.

The chain combines TRBV5-1 with TRBJ2-3, with TRBD1 identical over 9 bases. The CDR3 runs 17 residues. The germline V gene has CDR1 SGHRS and CDR2 YFSETQ. The trim removed 4 bases at V and 0 bases at J, leaving 9 bases unmatched. CDR3 sequence reads: CASSVGTGTRSTDTQYF. The CDR3 DNA reads TGCGCCAGCAGCGTCGGGACAGGGACCCGCAGCACAGATACGCAGTATTTT.

The chain carries TRBV11-3 and TRBJ2-3; D is possibly TRBD1 (5 bases). The CDR3 consists of 15 residues. The germline V gene has CDR1 SGHNT and CDR2 YENEEA. V lost 1 base and J lost 2, with 10 bases in between. The CDR3 coding sequence is TGTGCCAGCAGCTTAGTACCAGGGATCACAGATACGCAGTATTTT. It codes for CASSLVPGITDTQYF.

This clone was recorded only once. The genes are TRBV14 and TRBJ2-1; TRBD1 might be the D (6 bases). V lost 4 bases to trimming and J lost 4 bases, with 11 bases between them. Germline-derived CDR1 and CDR2 are SGHDN and FVKESK. The CDR3 has 14 residues. DNA for the CDR3: TGTGCCAGCAGCCCAAGGACAGCATACAATGAGCAGTTCTTC. Its translation: CASSPRTAYNEQFF.

The V call is TRBV10-2, the J call TRBJ1-4; TRBD1 aligns across 8 bases. Germline assignment: CDR1 WSHSY and CDR2 SAAADI. The ends lost 8 bases at V and 5 bases at J; junction bases unmatched: 4. The CDR3 runs to 13 residues. The chain's CDR3 is CASRGTGNEKLFF. In nucleotides, the CDR3 is TGCGCCAGCCGCGGGACAGGCAATGAAAAACTGTTTTTT.